The 7 T cell receptor beta chains reported below all come from one sample, sequenced in a study of PD-1 blockade in classical Hodgkin lymphoma. Sequencing used immunoSEQ multiplex PCR; TCRdb keeps in-frame clones, though not all of them. The data show 89,000 or so clones, around 90% seen once. No patient escaped relapse after autologous stem cell transplantation, and brentuximab vedotin exposure varied. The input for sequencing was peripheral blood mononuclear cells (PBMCs), taken before the second cycle of nivolumab. These receptor sequences come from a human donor with classical Hodgkin lymphoma.

The CDR3 DNA reads TGTGCCCTCCAAAGGGGTGGGACAGCAGAAGCTTTCTTT. Translated: CALQRGGTAEAFF. V gene TRBV6-4 combines with J gene TRBJ1-1; 7 nucleotides match TRBD1. J lost 8 bases, V lost 11 bases, and 14 bases had no gene match. The length of the CDR3 is 13 residues. Per germline, CDR1 MRHNA and CDR2 SNTAGT.

V and J are TRBV5-1 and TRBJ2-7; D gene uncertain. The ends were cut back, 6 bases at V and 0 bases at J, with 13 bases in the middle. The germline V gene has CDR1 SGHRS and CDR2 YFSETQ. This CDR3 contains 14 residues. The CDR3 here is CASTPGDHSYEQYF. The CDR3 nucleotides read TGCGCCAGCACTCCAGGAGACCACTCCTACGAGCAGTACTTC.

This clone showed up just once. V gene TRBV5-1 combines with J gene TRBJ1-1; TRBD1 might be the D (6 bases). Per the germline V gene, CDR1 is SGHRS and CDR2 is YFSETQ. The CDR3 sequence is 16 residues long. Trimming cost V 3 bases and J 6 bases, with 21 bases left between them. The CDR3 spells CASSWGGQQGSAEAFF. Written as DNA, the CDR3 is TGCGCCAGCAGCTGGGGGGGACAACAGGGATCGGCTGAAGCTTTCTTT. Based on the CDR3 plus reference TRBV5-1 and TRBJ1-1, the full variable domain is KAGVTQTPRYLIKTRGQQVTLSCSPISGHRSVSWYQQTPGQGLQFLFEYFSETQRNKGNFPGRFSGRQFSNSRSEMNVSTLELGDSALYLCASSWGGQQGSAEAFFGQGTRLTVV.

V and J are TRBV27 and TRBJ2-5, with no clear D. CDR1 MNHEY and CDR2 SMNVEV come from the germline V gene (reference sequence). The CDR3 totals 15 residues. Trimming left V 2 bases short and J 2 bases short, with 12 bases between. The CDR3 spells CASSLGFGQQETQYF. The DNA for the CDR3 is TGTGCCAGCAGTTTAGGCTTCGGGCAGCAAGAGACCCAGTACTTC.

This clone was seen just once. This sequence joins TRBV2 and TRBJ2-5; the D is unclear. CDR1 and CDR2 from the germline V gene are SNHLY and FYNNEI. The CDR3 length is 11 residues. V gave up 6 bases and J gave up 14 bases, with 16 bases separating them. The CDR3 loop is CASRDRLVSYF. Here the CDR3 DNA reads TGTGCCAGCAGGGACCGGTTGGTTTCCTACTTC.

The CDR3 coding sequence is TGTGCCAGCAGCTTCGAAGGGCAGGGGAACACAGATACGCAGTATTTT. Encoded protein: CASSFEGQGNTDTQYF. V usage is TRBV11-2 and J usage is TRBJ2-3; D possibly corresponds to TRBD1 (6 bases). The V end lost 3 bases, the J end lost 2 bases, and 15 bases lay between the germline ends. The CDR3 length is 16 residues. Germline V gives CDR1 SGHAT, CDR2 FQNNGV.

This clone was recorded a few times. The chain combines TRBV14 with TRBJ1-1; D ambiguous. This CDR3 has 13 amino acids. V lost 0 bases, J lost 4 bases, and 6 bases lay in between. Germline V CDR1 and CDR2: SGHDN, FVKESK. In DNA, the CDR3 is TGTGCCAGCAGCCAAGAAGAGGTCACTGAAGCTTTCTTT. Encoded protein: CASSQEEVTEAFF.